This T cell receptor beta chain originates from a study of blood T cell repertoires in COVID-19. About the study: Collection of acute and convalescent COVID-19 samples took place in the United States, Italy and Spain. The analysed material was cDNA or gDNA that came from T cells, B-cell-depleted T cells, or PBMCs.

Per the original methods: Amplification of reference gene primers provided the estimated nucleated cell counts. Only in-frame clones appear in the TCRdb table, and some are missing; sequencing was by immunoSEQ multiplex PCR. V and J calls and clone size come straight from that table; D and trimming were deduced from the DNA. The table has around 170,000 clones, about 82% seen once. Germline V CDR1 and CDR2: LGHNA, YSLEER. The CDR3 has 14 amino acids. V shed 1 base, J shed 9 bases, and the junction held 6 bases outside the gene matches. The sample consisted of peripheral blood. V is TRBV4-3 and J is TRBJ2-1, with 7 bases identical to TRBD2. This receptor was obtained from a man aged 45-60 years with active or convalescent COVID-19. The CDR3 loop is CASSQGPTSPEQFF. In nucleotides, the CDR3 is TGCGCCAGCAGCCAAGGTCCGACTAGCCCTGAGCAGTTCTTC.